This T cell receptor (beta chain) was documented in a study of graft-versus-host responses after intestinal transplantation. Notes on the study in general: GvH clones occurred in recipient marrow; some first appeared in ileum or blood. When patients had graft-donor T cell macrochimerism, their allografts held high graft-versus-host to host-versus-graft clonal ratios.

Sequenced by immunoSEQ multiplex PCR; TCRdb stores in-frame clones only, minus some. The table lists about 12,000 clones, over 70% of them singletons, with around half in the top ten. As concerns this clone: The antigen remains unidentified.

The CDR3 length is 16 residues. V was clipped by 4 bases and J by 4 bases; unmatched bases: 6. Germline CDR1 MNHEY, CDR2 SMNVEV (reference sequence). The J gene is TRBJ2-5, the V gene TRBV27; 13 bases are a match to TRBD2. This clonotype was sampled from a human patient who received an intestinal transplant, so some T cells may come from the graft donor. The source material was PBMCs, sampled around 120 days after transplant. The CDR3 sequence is CASSSGLAGVVETQYF. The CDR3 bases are TGTGCCAGCAGTTCAGGACTAGCGGGAGTCGTAGAGACCCAGTACTTC.